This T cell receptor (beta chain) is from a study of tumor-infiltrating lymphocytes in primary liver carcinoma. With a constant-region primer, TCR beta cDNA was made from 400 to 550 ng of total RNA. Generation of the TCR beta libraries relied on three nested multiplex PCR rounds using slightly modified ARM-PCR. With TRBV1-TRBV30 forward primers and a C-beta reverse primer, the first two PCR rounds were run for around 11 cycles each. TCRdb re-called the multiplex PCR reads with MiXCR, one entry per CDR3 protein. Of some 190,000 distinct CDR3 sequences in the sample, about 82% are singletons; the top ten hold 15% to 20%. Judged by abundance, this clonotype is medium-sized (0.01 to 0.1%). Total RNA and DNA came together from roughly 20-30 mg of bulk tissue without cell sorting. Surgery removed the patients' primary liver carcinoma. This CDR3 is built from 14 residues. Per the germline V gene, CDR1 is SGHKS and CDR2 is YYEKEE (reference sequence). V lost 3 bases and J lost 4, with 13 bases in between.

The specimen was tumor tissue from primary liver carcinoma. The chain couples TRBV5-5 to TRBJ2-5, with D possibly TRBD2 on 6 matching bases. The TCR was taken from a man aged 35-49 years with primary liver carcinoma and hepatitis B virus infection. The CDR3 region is CASSSKTRGETQYF. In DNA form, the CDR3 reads TGTGCCAGCAGCTCGAAGACTAGGGGAGAGACCCAGTACTTC.